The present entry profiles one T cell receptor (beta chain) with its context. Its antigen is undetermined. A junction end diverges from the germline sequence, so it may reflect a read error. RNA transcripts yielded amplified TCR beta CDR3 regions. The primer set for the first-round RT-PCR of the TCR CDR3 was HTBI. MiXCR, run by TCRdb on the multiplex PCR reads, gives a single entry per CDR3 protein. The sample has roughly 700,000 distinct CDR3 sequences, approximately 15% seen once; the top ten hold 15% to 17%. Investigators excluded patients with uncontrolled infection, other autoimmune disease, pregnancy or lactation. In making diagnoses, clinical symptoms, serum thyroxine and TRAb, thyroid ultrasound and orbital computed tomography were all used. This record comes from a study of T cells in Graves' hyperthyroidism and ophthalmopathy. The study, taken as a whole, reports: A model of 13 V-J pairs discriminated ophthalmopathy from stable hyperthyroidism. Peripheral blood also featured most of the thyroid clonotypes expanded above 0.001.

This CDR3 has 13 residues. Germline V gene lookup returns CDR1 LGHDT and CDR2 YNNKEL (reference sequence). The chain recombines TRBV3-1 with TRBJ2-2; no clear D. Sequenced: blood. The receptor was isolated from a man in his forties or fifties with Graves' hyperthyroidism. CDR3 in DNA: TGTGCCAGCACCCAAAGTTGGGCCGGGGAGCTGTTTTTT. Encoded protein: CASTQSWAGELFF. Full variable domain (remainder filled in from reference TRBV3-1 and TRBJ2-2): DTAVSQTPKYLVTQMGNDKSIKCEQNLGHDTMYWYKQDSKKFLKIMFSYNNKELIINETVPNRFSPKSPDKAHLNLHINSLELGDSAVYFCASTQSWAGELFFGEGSRLTVL.